One sample yielded the 27 T cell receptor beta chains listed below, sequenced in a study of blood T cell repertoires in COVID-19. Profiling relied on immunoSEQ multiplex PCR, and the TCRdb table lists in-frame clones only, not all of them. Among about 59,000 clones listed, 75% to 85% were seen once. Source material: peripheral blood. The receptors come from a man in his sixties with COVID-19, enrolled during active disease.

The chain carries TRBV6-5 and TRBJ2-1; weak D call: TRBD2 (6 bases). V dropped 8 bases and J dropped 9 bases, with 20 bases sitting between them. Germline V CDR1 and CDR2: MNHEY, SVGAGI. This CDR3 is 14 amino acids long. CDR3 in amino acids: CASETAWGVGEQFF. As DNA, the CDR3 is TGTGCCAGCGAGACAGCCTGGGGGGTCGGTGAGCAGTTCTTC.

The J gene is TRBJ1-6, the V gene TRBV2; 10 bases fit TRBD1. From germline, CDR1 is SNHLY and CDR2 FYNNEI. J lost 8 bases, V lost 6 bases, and 7 bases had no gene match. There are 15 residues in the CDR3. The CDR3 spells CASRGTGAGDSPLHF. Here the CDR3 DNA reads TGTGCCAGCAGGGGGACAGGGGCCGGAGATTCACCCCTCCACTTT.

This chain joins TRBV6-2 or TRBV6-3 and TRBJ2-1; D remains ambiguous. The CDR3 consists of 13 residues. Trimming took 3 bases from V and 6 from J, leaving 9 bases between them. The V gene's germline CDR1 is MNHEY and CDR2 SVGEGT. CDR3 loop: CASSYPGRNEQFF. DNA of the CDR3: TGTGCCAGCAGTTATCCTGGCCGCAATGAGCAGTTCTTC.

The CDR3 nucleotides are TGTGCCAGCTCCCAAGGGGATTACGAGCAGTACTTC. Protein: CASSQGDYEQYF. J is TRBJ2-7 and V is TRBV18, with D perhaps matching TRBD1 (5 bases). With 6 bases removed from V and 4 bases from J, the gap between germline ends came to 10 bases. CDR3 length: 12 residues. The germline V gene encodes CDR1 KGHSH and CDR2 LQKENI. Based on the CDR3 plus reference TRBV18 and TRBJ2-7, the full variable domain is NAGVMQNPRHLVRRRGQEARLRCSPMKGHSHVYWYRQLPEEGLKFMVYLQKENIIDESGMPKERFSAEFPKEGPSILRIQQVVRGDSAAYFCASSQGDYEQYFGPGTRLTVT.

The chain has TRBV11-2 and TRBJ2-7, with D uncertain. Germline V CDR1 and CDR2: SGHAT, FQNNGV. V was trimmed by 3 bases and J by 5 bases, leaving 17 bases between them. CDR3 length: 15 residues. CDR3 amino acids: CASSFAGRNWDEQYF. The CDR3 DNA reads as TGTGCCAGCAGCTTCGCTGGCAGGAATTGGGACGAGCAGTACTTC. Complete variable domain (other parts from reference TRBV11-2 and TRBJ2-7): EAGVAQSPRYKIIEKRQSVAFWCNPISGHATLYWYQQILGQGPKLLIQFQNNGVVDDSQLPKDRFSAERLKGVDSTLKIQPAKLEDSAVYLCASSFAGRNWDEQYFGPGTRLTVT.

The gene calls are TRBV5-1 and TRBJ1-6; 7 bases map to TRBD1. Germline CDR1 and CDR2: SGHRS and YFSETQ. With 0 bases clipped from V and 5 bases from J, the junction kept 2 bases outside the gene matches. This CDR3 has 15 amino acids. CDR3 in amino acids: CASSLGDSNNSPLHF. The CDR3 bases are TGCGCCAGCAGCTTGGGGGACAGCAATAATTCACCCCTCCACTTT.

CDR3 sequence reads: CASSLLGLAGGRRRSSYEQYF. Written as DNA, the CDR3 is TGCGCCAGCAGCTTGTTAGGCCTAGCGGGGGGACGACGTAGGAGCTCCTACGAGCAGTACTTC. The chain carries TRBV5-1 and TRBJ2-7; 11 nucleotides agree with TRBD2. This CDR3 region has 21 residues. CDR1 SGHRS and CDR2 YFSETQ come from the germline V gene. J was trimmed by 0 bases and V by 1 base; bases with no gene match: 18.

The chain has TRBV4-3 and TRBJ1-4; tentatively, D is TRBD1 (6 bases). Germline CDR1 and CDR2: LGHNA and YSLEER. The germline V and J ends were trimmed by 4 bases and 2 bases, with 11 bases remaining between them. The CDR3 covers 15 residues. CDR3 amino acids: CASSRETGTNEKLFF. The CDR3 DNA reads TGCGCCAGCAGCCGAGAAACAGGGACTAATGAAAAACTGTTTTTT.

The gene calls are TRBV18 and TRBJ2-7; D might be TRBD2 (5 bases). Trimming left V 6 bases short and J 0 bases short, with 9 bases between. CDR3 size: 13 residues. Germline CDR1 KGHSH, CDR2 LQKENI. The chain's CDR3 is CASSGIPSYEQYF. CDR3 nucleotide sequence: TGTGCCAGCTCCGGGATCCCCTCCTACGAGCAGTACTTC.

This clone came up a few times. The chain is built from TRBV9 and TRBJ2-2; D remains unclear. CDR3 length: 14 residues. V was trimmed by 3 bases and J by 2 bases, leaving 8 bases between them. Germline-derived CDR1 and CDR2 are SGDLS and YYNGEE. CDR3 DNA: TGTGCCAGCAGCGCCCGACATAACACCGGGGAGCTGTTTTTT. Amino acids: CASSARHNTGELFF.

This clone was found a few times. The V gene is TRBV7-9, the J gene TRBJ2-7, with D hard to call. The V and J ends lost 5 bases and 0 bases respectively, with 11 bases between them. The CDR3 is made up of 14 amino acids. Germline values: CDR1 SEHNR, CDR2 FQNEAQ (reference sequence). CDR3 bases: TGTGCCAGCAGCCAAAAAGAGAGCTCCTACGAGCAGTACTTC. Its translation is CASSQKESSYEQYF.

This clone appeared once. The chain links TRBV15 to TRBJ2-1; 7 bases fit TRBD2. J lost 7 bases, V lost 0 bases, and 18 bases had no gene match. The CDR3 runs to 19 residues. Germline assignment: CDR1 LNHNV and CDR2 YYDKDF (reference sequence). The CDR3 DNA reads as TGTGCCACCAGCAGAGATCCTAGACTAGAGACTAGCCCAATTAATGAGCAGTTCTTC. Translated, it gives CATSRDPRLETSPINEQFF.

This clone was recorded a few times. Different DNA sequences within this sample yield the same CDR3. The V call is TRBV5-5, the J call TRBJ2-3; TRBD2 matches 9 bases. Germline CDR1 is SGHKS and CDR2 is YYEKEE (reference sequence). The CDR3 runs 16 residues. Trimming took 10 bases from V and 14 from J; bases not matched to a gene: 26. CDR3 DNA: TGTGCCCGCTGCTTGGGGGGGGGCGGGAGGGCCCTCCCTGGGTATTTT. Amino acids: CARCLGGGGRALPGYF. The variable domain in full, completed from reference TRBV5-5 and TRBJ2-3, reads DAGVTQSPTHLIKTRGQQVTLRCSPISGHKSVSWYQQVLGQGPQFIFQYYEKEERGRGNFPDRFSARQFPNYSSELNVNALLLGDSALYLCARCLGGGGRALPGYFGPGTRLTVL.

This CDR3 reads CASSFRDTTTEAFF. CDR3 DNA sequence: TGTGCCAGCAGCTTCCGGGACACCACCACTGAAGCTTTCTTT. The rearrangement links TRBV7-2 to TRBJ1-1, with D possibly matching TRBD1 (6 bases). This CDR3 contains 14 residues. Germline CDR1 SGHTA, CDR2 FQGNSA. V gave up 3 bases and J gave up 4 bases, with 12 bases separating them.

V is TRBV4-1 and J is TRBJ1-2; D is perhaps TRBD1 (5 bases). This CDR3 is built from 16 residues. Germline CDR1 MGHRA, CDR2 YSYEKL. Between the trimmed V and J ends, which lost 0 bases and 2 bases, there was a span of 13 bases. For the CDR3, the DNA is TGCGCCAGCAGCCAAGATATAGTGACAGCAAACTATGGCTACACCTTC. Its protein is CASSQDIVTANYGYTF.

This chain uses TRBV2 with TRBJ1-4; TRBD1 agrees at 9 bases. The CDR3 consists of 14 residues. CDR1 is SNHLY and CDR2 is FYNNEI in the germline V gene. The V and J ends lost 3 bases and 8 bases, in that order; junction bases with no gene match: 4. CDR3 coding DNA: TGTGCCAGCAGTGAGGACAGGGGAGGAGAAAAACTGTTTTTT. Translated: CASSEDRGGEKLFF.

The rearrangement joins TRBV5-6 to TRBJ1-1; TRBD1 matches at 7 bases. Germline V CDR1 and CDR2: SGHDT, YYEEEE. V lost 1 base and J lost 4; bases outside the gene matches: 7. CDR3 length: 15 residues. CDR3 sequence (DNA): TGTGCCAGCAGCTTGATCCGGGCAGGGGGCACTGAAGCTTTCTTT. Translation: CASSLIRAGGTEAFF.

The rearrangement joins TRBV9 to TRBJ2-1; TRBD2 agrees at 14 bases. This CDR3 is built from 14 residues. Losses at the gene ends were 8 bases for V and 9 bases for J; bases not matched to a gene: 7. The germline V gene encodes CDR1 SGDLS and CDR2 YYNGEE. In DNA form, the CDR3 reads TGTGCCAGTGGACTAGCGGGAGGAAGGGGTGAGCAGTTCTTC. Translated, it gives CASGLAGGRGEQFF. Full variable domain (rest looked up from reference TRBV9 and TRBJ2-1): DSGVTQTPKHLITATGQRVTLRCSPRSGDLSVYWYQQSLDQGLQFLIQYYNGEERAKGNILERFSAQQFPDLHSELNLSSLELGDSALYFCASGLAGGRGEQFFGPGTRLTVL.

This clone was detected only once. This sequence joins TRBV11-3 and TRBJ2-7, with D perhaps TRBD1 (5 bases). The CDR3 runs to 14 residues. The ends were cut back, 4 bases at V and 0 bases at J, with 10 bases in the middle. Germline V gene data show CDR1 as SGHNT and CDR2 as YENEEA. The CDR3 here is CASSSGFPSYEQYF. CDR3 nucleotides: TGTGCCAGCAGCTCAGGGTTCCCCTCCTACGAGCAGTACTTC.

The chain recombines TRBV5-6 with TRBJ2-3, with TRBD1 matching 8 bases. CDR1 and CDR2 from the germline V gene are SGHDT and YYEEEE. There are 15 residues in the CDR3. The J segment lost 1 base and the V segment lost 4 bases, leaving 5 bases of the junction unmatched. Here the CDR3 DNA reads TGTGCCAGCAGCCTAGGACAGGGCCGCACAGATACGCAGTATTTT. Its translation: CASSLGQGRTDTQYF.

The chain combines TRBV13 with TRBJ2-7; D unresolved. Trimming shortened V by 5 bases and J by 0 bases, and 8 bases separated the two germline ends. The CDR3 length is 13 residues. The germline V gene has CDR1 PRHDT and CDR2 FYEKMQ (reference sequence). CDR3 in DNA: TGTGCCAGCAGCCCCGCAGGCTCCTACGAGCAGTACTTC. As protein: CASSPAGSYEQYF.

V and J are TRBV27 and TRBJ2-1; TRBD2 matches 9 bases. Germline assignment: CDR1 MNHEY and CDR2 SMNVEV (reference sequence). J was trimmed by 6 bases and V by 5 bases; bases with no gene match: 5. There are 14 residues in the CDR3. The CDR3 sequence is CASSGGRVINEQFF. For the CDR3, the DNA is TGTGCCAGCAGTGGCGGGAGGGTCATCAATGAGCAGTTCTTC.

The genes are TRBV9 and TRBJ1-2; 11 positions agree with TRBD1. The CDR3 is 20 amino acids. The junction had 16 bases not matched to a gene; V was cut back by 2 bases and J by 1 base. Germline CDR1 SGDLS, CDR2 YYNGEE. CDR3 DNA sequence: TGTGCCAGCAGCGTTCGCGCGGGACAGGGGGTTTCTCAACTTAACTATGGCTACACCTTC. This gives the protein CASSVRAGQGVSQLNYGYTF.

The chain uses TRBV7-6 and TRBJ2-5; unclear D gene. The CDR3 sequence is 14 residues long. V shed 6 bases and J shed 1 base, with 12 bases lying between them. The germline gives CDR1 SGHVS, CDR2 FNYEAQ. The CDR3 bases are TGTGCCAGCAGACCAGACATAGTCCAAGAGACCCAGTACTTC. Amino acid sequence: CASRPDIVQETQYF. The full variable domain, with the rest looked up from reference TRBV7-6 and TRBJ2-5, is GAGVSQSPRYKVTKRGQDVALRCDPISGHVSLYWYRQALGQGPEFLTYFNYEAQQDKSGLPNDRFSAERPEGSISTLTIQRTEQRDSAMYRCASRPDIVQETQYFGPGTRLLVL.

The chain joins TRBV3-1 (or the pseudogene TRBV3-2) to TRBJ2-7, with D possibly TRBD1 on 5 matching bases. This CDR3 spans 14 amino acids. V was clipped by 3 bases and J by 6 bases, with 15 bases between them. Germline CDR1 is LGHDT and CDR2 is YNNKEL (reference sequence). For the CDR3, the DNA is TGTGCCAGCAGCCAGACAGTTACCCTAGGCGAGCAGTACTTC. This gives the protein CASSQTVTLGEQYF.

This chain links TRBV19 with TRBJ2-5; 11 bases align to TRBD2. The germline V gene encodes CDR1 LNHDA and CDR2 SQIVND (reference sequence). The V gene end was trimmed by 2 bases and the J gene end by 5 bases; junction bases not matched to a gene: 7. This CDR3 has 16 residues. CDR3 amino acids: CASSIRVTSGMETQYF. CDR3 bases: TGTGCCAGTAGTATAAGGGTGACTAGCGGGATGGAGACCCAGTACTTC.

The chain recombines TRBV25-1 with TRBJ1-6; D is undetermined. Trimming removed 7 bases from V and 7 bases from J, with 14 bases in between. The CDR3 covers 14 residues. Looked up from germline, CDR1 is MGHDK and CDR2 is SYGVNS. As DNA, the CDR3 is TGTGCCAGCACCGTGGGGAGTAGCAATTCACCCCTCCACTTT. Protein sequence: CASTVGSSNSPLHF.